The clone carrying this T cell receptor beta chain came up once. In the authors' workflow: The authors estimated nucleated cell counts from reference gene primer amplification. TCRdb's table, derived via immunoSEQ multiplex PCR, lists solely in-frame clones and lacks some. V and J calls and clone size are those listed in that table; D and trimming were worked out from the DNA. The data show 150,000 to 190,000 clones, 75% to 90% seen once. The data originate from a study of blood T cell repertoires in COVID-19. Study in general: In each case, the material was cDNA or gDNA derived from T cells, B-cell-depleted T cells, or PBMCs.

The sequencing sample was made of peripheral blood. This TCR derives from a man aged 55 to 69 with acute or convalescent COVID-19.

In nucleotides, the CDR3 is TGTGCCACCGACACCCCCGGGAGCTATGGCTACACCTTC. Protein sequence: CATDTPGSYGYTF. The rearrangement uses TRBV21-1 and TRBJ1-2. TRBV21-1 counts as a pseudogene. The CDR3 consists of 13 residues.